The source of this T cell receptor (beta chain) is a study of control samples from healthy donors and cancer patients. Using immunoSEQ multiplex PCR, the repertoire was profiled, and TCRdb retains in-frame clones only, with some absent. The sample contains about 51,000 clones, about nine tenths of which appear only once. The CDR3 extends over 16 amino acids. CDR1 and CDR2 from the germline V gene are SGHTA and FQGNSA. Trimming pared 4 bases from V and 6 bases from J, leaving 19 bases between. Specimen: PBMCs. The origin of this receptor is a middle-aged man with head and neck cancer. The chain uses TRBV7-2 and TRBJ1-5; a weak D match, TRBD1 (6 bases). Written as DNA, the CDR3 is TGTGCCAGCAGCTCCCAGACACAGGGATTTGCTCAGCCCCAGCATTTT. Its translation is CASSSQTQGFAQPQHF.